The clone carrying this T cell receptor (beta chain) was picked up one time. Its specificity is unknown. The data were produced by immunoSEQ multiplex PCR, yet TCRdb's version contains in-frame clones alone and is incomplete. The profile shows some 170,000 clones, just under 90% of them singletons. The donors formed part of the roughly 120-subject validation cohort, distinct from the roughly 700-subject first cohort. This record comes from a study of cytomegalovirus exposure and HLA in healthy donors. Study-level findings and limits: The study found most TCR sequences rare, yet found some public TCRs in many donors. In vitro work confirmed that a few CMV-associated chains recognize CMV antigens.

The origin of this receptor is a woman aged 30 to 39 in good health and CMV-seronegative. The sample consisted of PBMCs.

The CDR3 loop is CASSYTGTVASSEAFF. The CDR3 nucleotides are TGTGCCAGCAGTTACACAGGGACAGTGGCTTCCTCTGAAGCTTTCTTT. The rearrangement joins TRBV6-5 to TRBJ1-1, with 7 bases that match TRBD1. The J segment lost 6 bases and the V segment lost 2 bases, leaving 12 bases of the junction unmatched. The germline gives CDR1 MNHEY, CDR2 SVGAGI. The CDR3 is made up of 16 amino acids.